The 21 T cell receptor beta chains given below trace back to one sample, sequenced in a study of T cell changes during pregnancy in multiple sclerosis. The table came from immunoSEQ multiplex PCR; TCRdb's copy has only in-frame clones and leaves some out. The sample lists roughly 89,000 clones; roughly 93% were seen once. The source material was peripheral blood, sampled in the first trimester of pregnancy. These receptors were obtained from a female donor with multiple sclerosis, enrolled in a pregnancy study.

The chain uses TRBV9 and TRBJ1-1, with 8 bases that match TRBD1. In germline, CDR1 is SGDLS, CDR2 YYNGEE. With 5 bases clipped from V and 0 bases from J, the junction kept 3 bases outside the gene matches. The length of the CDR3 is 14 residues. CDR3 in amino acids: CASSRTGLNTEAFF. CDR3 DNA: TGTGCCAGCAGTAGGACAGGGTTGAACACTGAAGCTTTCTTT. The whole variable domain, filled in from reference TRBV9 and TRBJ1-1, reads DSGVTQTPKHLITATGQRVTLRCSPRSGDLSVYWYQQSLDQGLQFLIQYYNGEERAKGNILERFSAQQFPDLHSELNLSSLELGDSALYFCASSRTGLNTEAFFGQGTRLTVV.

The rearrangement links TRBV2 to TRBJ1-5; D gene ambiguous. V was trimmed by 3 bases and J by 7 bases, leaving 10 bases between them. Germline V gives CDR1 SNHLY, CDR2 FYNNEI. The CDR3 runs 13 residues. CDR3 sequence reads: CASSEARTQPQHF. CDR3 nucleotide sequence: TGTGCCAGCAGTGAGGCTCGAACCCAGCCCCAGCATTTT.

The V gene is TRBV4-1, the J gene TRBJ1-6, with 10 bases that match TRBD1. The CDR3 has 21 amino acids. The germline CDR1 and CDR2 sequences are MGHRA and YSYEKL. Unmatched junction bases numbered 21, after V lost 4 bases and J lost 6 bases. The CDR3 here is CASSLLPAGTGDNFANSPLHF. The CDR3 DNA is TGCGCCAGCAGCCTCCTACCGGCCGGGACAGGGGATAATTTTGCTAATTCACCCCTCCACTTT.

CDR3 sequence reads: CASGEQPQHF. Here the CDR3 DNA reads TGTGCCAGTGGGGAGCAGCCCCAGCATTTT. The J gene is TRBJ1-5, the V gene TRBV19; D is undetermined. CDR3 length equals 10 residues. The germline V gene encodes CDR1 LNHDA and CDR2 SQIVND (reference sequence). V was trimmed by 8 bases and J by 7 bases, leaving 6 bases between them.

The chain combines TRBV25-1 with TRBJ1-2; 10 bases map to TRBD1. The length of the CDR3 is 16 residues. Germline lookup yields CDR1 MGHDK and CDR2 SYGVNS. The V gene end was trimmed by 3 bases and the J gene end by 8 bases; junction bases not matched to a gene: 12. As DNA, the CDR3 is TGTGCCAGCAGTGAGTACTTCCGACAGGGGGCGCAAGGCTACACCTTC. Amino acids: CASSEYFRQGAQGYTF.

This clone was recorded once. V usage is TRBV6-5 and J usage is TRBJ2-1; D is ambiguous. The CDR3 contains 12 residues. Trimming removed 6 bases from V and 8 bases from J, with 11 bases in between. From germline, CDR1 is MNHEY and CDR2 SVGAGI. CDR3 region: CASRTLGDEQFF. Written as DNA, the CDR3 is TGTGCCAGCAGGACCCTAGGAGATGAGCAGTTCTTC.

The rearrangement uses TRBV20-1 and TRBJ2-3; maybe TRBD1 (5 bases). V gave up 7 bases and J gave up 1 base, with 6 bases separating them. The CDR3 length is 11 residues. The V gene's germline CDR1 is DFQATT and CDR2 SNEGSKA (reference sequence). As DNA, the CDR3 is TGCAGTGAACAGGGCACAGATACGCAGTATTTT. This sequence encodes CSEQGTDTQYF.

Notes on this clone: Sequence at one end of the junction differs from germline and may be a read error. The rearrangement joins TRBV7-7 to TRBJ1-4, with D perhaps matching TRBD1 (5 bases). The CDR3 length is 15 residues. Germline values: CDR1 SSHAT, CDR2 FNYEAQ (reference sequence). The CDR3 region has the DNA TGTGCTAGCAGCTTGGGGCCTGCAACTAATGAAAAACTGTTTTTT. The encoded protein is CASSLGPATNEKLFF.

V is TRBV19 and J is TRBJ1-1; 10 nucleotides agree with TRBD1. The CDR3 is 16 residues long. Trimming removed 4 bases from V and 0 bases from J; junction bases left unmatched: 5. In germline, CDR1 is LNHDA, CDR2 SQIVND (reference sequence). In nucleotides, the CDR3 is TGTGCCAGTAGTACCGGGACAGGGGTCGTGAACACTGAAGCTTTCTTT. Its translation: CASSTGTGVVNTEAFF.

The CDR3 spells CASSLTRGGADTQYF. For the CDR3, the DNA is TGTGCCAGCAGTCTTACGCGGGGGGGCGCAGATACGCAGTATTTT. The genes are TRBV7-6 and TRBJ2-3, with 9 positions matching TRBD2. Germline V gene lookup returns CDR1 SGHVS and CDR2 FNYEAQ. The CDR3 contains 15 residues. J lost 4 bases, V lost 6 bases, and 8 bases had no gene match.

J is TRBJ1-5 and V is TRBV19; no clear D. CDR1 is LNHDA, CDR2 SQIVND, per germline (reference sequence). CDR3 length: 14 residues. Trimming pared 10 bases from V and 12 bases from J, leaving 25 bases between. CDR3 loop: CANPRLQPRWFQHF. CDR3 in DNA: TGTGCCAATCCACGACTCCAGCCACGATGGTTCCAGCATTTT.

CDR3 bases: TGTGCCAGCAGCCAAGTGGGACAGGGTGGGACTGAAGCTTTCTTT. Translation gives CASSQVGQGGTEAFF. The gene calls are TRBV14 and TRBJ1-1, with 9 bases fitting TRBD1. This CDR3 is built from 15 residues. Losses at the gene ends were 1 base for V and 5 bases for J; bases not matched to a gene: 5. Germline CDR1 is SGHDN and CDR2 is FVKESK. Complete variable domain (other parts from reference TRBV14 and TRBJ1-1): EAGVTQFPSHSVIEKGQTVTLRCDPISGHDNLYWYRRVMGKEIKFLLHFVKESKQDESGMPNNRFLAERTGGTYSTLKVQPAELEDSGVYFCASSQVGQGGTEAFFGQGTRLTVV.

The CDR3 DNA is TGTGCCAGTAGTATTACCGTGATACTGGGCACAGATACGCAGTATTTT. Translating it yields CASSITVILGTDTQYF. V usage is TRBV19 and J usage is TRBJ2-3; D is unclear. The V gene lost 3 bases and the J gene lost 1 base, with 14 bases spanning the gap. This CDR3 is 16 amino acids long. Germline CDR1 LNHDA, CDR2 SQIVND (reference sequence). The whole variable domain, filled in from reference TRBV19 and TRBJ2-3, reads DGGITQSPKYLFRKEGQNVTLSCEQNLNHDAMYWYRQDPGQGLRLIYYSQIVNDFQKGDIAEGYSVSREKKESFPLTVTSAQKNPTAFYLCASSITVILGTDTQYFGPGTRLTVL.

Here the CDR3 reads CASSLGQGRNQPQHF. DNA for the CDR3: TGTGCCAGCAGCTTAGGACAGGGAAGAAATCAGCCCCAGCATTTT. This chain uses TRBV13 with TRBJ1-5; a weak D match, TRBD1 (6 bases). Trimming removed 0 bases from V and 4 bases from J, with 10 bases in between. The CDR3 spans 15 residues. Germline V lookup: CDR1 PRHDT, CDR2 FYEKMQ (reference sequence).

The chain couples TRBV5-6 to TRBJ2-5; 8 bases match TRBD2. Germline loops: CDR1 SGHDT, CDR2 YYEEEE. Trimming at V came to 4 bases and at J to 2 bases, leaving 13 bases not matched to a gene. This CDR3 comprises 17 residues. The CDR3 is CASSKGGRGAAQETQYF. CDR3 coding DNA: TGTGCCAGCAGCAAGGGAGGGCGGGGGGCCGCTCAAGAGACCCAGTACTTC. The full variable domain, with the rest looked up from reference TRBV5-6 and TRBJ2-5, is DAGVTQSPTHLIKTRGQQVTLRCSPKSGHDTVSWYQQALGQGPQFIFQYYEEEERQRGNFPDRFSGHQFPNYSSELNVNALLLGDSALYLCASSKGGRGAAQETQYFGPGTRLLVL.

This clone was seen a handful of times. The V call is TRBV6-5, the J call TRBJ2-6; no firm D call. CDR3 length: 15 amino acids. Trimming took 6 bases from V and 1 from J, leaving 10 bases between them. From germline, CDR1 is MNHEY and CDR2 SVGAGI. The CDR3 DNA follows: TGTGCCAGCAGGGGCACTTTTTCTGGGGCCAACGTCCTGACTTTC. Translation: CASRGTFSGANVLTF.

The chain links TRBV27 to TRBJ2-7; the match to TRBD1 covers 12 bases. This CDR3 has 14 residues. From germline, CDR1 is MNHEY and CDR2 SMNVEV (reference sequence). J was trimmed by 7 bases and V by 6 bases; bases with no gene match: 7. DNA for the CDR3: TGTGCCAGCAGGAAGGGACAGGGGGCGCGGGAGCAGTACTTC. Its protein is CASRKGQGAREQYF.

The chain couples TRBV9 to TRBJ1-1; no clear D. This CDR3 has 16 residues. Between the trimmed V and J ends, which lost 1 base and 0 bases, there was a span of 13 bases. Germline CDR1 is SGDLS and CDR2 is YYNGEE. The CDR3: CASSVSGLRVNTEAFF. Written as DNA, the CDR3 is TGTGCCAGCAGCGTATCGGGGTTAAGGGTGAACACTGAAGCTTTCTTT.

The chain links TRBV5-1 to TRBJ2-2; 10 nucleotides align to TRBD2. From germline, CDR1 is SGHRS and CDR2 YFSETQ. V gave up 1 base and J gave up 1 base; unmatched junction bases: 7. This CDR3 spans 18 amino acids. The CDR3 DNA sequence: TGCGCCAGCAGCTTGCTAGCGCTAGCGGGGGTGAACACCGGGGAGCTGTTTTTT. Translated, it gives CASSLLALAGVNTGELFF.

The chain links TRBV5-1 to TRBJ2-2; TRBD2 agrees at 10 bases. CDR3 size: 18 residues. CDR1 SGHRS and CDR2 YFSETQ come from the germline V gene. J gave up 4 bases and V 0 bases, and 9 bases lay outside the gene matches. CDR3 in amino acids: CASSLGQRGGRGTGELFF. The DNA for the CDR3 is TGCGCCAGCAGCTTGGGCCAGCGGGGGGGCCGAGGCACCGGGGAGCTGTTTTTT.

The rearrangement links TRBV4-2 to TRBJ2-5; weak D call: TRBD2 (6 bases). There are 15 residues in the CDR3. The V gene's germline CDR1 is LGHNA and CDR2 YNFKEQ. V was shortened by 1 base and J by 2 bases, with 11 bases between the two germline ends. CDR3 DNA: TGTGCCAGCAGCCAAGCCGCTAGCGAACAAGAGACCCAGTACTTC. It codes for CASSQAASEQETQYF.